A selection of T cell receptor beta chains follows, all from one sample in a study of cytomegalovirus exposure and HLA in healthy donors. Method: immunoSEQ multiplex PCR; TCRdb's copy keeps in-frame clones and lacks some. This table has roughly 79,000 clones, roughly 72% appearing once. Sequencing input: PBMCs. The receptors shown here come from a woman aged 45-65 years in good health and CMV-seropositive. Both conserved end residues are trimmed from each CDR3. Fields, in order: J gene, V gene, CDR3 protein.

j_call: TRBJ2-7
v_call: TRBV2
cdr3_aa: ASHVFERGQY

j_call: TRBJ1-5
v_call: TRBV28
cdr3_aa: ASRGHGGVSNQPQH

j_call: TRBJ2-2
v_call: TRBV18
cdr3_aa: ASSPFDRANTGELF

j_call: TRBJ2-6
v_call: TRBV19
cdr3_aa: ASSPQGTGASSGANVLT

j_call: TRBJ2-3
v_call: TRBV28
cdr3_aa: ASSGGSTDTQY

j_call: TRBJ2-1
v_call: TRBV2
cdr3_aa: ASRSGLVPYNEQF

j_call: TRBJ2-7
v_call: TRBV9
cdr3_aa: ASSPQREAGEQY

j_call: TRBJ1-1
v_call: TRBV30
cdr3_aa: AWSKGTGTEAF

j_call: TRBJ2-7
v_call: TRBV21-1
cdr3_aa: ASSATSGRPYEQY

j_call: TRBJ2-7
v_call: TRBV27
cdr3_aa: ASSFPGNEQY

j_call: TRBJ2-5
v_call: TRBV10-3
cdr3_aa: AISDTRTSGSVETQY

j_call: TRBJ2-1
v_call: TRBV19
cdr3_aa: ASRDRVSNEQF

j_call: TRBJ2-1
v_call: TRBV4-2
cdr3_aa: ASSQVAGDRQF

j_call: TRBJ2-1
v_call: TRBV28
cdr3_aa: ASRPSGGRGHNEQF

j_call: TRBJ2-1
v_call: TRBV5-5
cdr3_aa: ASSLALAGGENEQF

j_call: TRBJ1-5
v_call: TRBV4-1
cdr3_aa: ASSLTTRTGRLLYDQPQH

j_call: TRBJ2-1
v_call: TRBV7-9
cdr3_aa: ASSLAGKRRGEQF

j_call: TRBJ1-1
v_call: TRBV27
cdr3_aa: ASSLNTGANTEAF

j_call: TRBJ2-7
v_call: TRBV7-9
cdr3_aa: ASSLTRTSYEQY

j_call: TRBJ1-5
v_call: TRBV19
cdr3_aa: ASSGQAIYQPQH